The clone carrying this T cell receptor (beta chain) was seen a single time. The source of the sample is a study of T cells in localized non-small cell lung cancer. This CDR3 comprises 13 residues. Germline V gene sequence: CDR1 SGHAT, CDR2 FQNNGV. With 5 bases removed from V and 4 bases from J, the gap between germline ends came to 12 bases. Libraries were prepared by immunoSEQ multiplex PCR; TCRdb keeps only in-frame clonotypes and omits some of them. The sample consists of tens of thousands of clones, roughly 88% of them appearing once. The clonotype was recovered from a man between 40 and 70 years old with stage II lung adenocarcinoma. The rearrangement links TRBV11-2 to TRBJ2-7; D gene uncertain. Sequenced material: PBMCs, taken before any cancer treatment. CDR3 nucleotide sequence: TGTGCCAGCAGCGTCGGGCAGAATTACGAGCAGTACTTC. Translation gives CASSVGQNYEQYF.